This paragraph covers one T cell receptor beta chain sequence. This clone was seen a handful of times. Its antigen is currently not known. Nothing much larger sits one base from this clone, and base qualities are not available. The source of the sample is a study of cytomegalovirus exposure and HLA in healthy donors (dated by TCRdb to between 2016 and 2019). Background on the whole study: According to an earlier analysis of several hundred of the donors, some 180 million T cells yielded over 90 million unique TCR beta sequences and 276 Gb of sequence data. An early release covering 550 to 700 HLA-typed donors comprised roughly 300 gigabases of sequencing data and 65 million to 100 million unique TCR sequences. Of the approximately 400 genotyped donors, 80% to 90% were placed in the genetic ancestry cluster associated with self-reported Caucasian donors. The study was designed to test whether signatures of past pathogen exposure could be identified by cataloging public T cell receptors. The study profiled the T cell repertoires of hundreds of subjects by immunosequencing and related them to cytomegalovirus serostatus. In addition to the first cohort of around 670 subjects, a separate validation cohort of 120 different subjects was used. To predict cytomegalovirus infection status, the study combined high-throughput TCR immunosequencing, statistical association of individual TCRs with disease status, and machine learning. A later analysis re-analyzed previously published TCR beta repertoires from hundreds of donors and added high-resolution HLA genotyping to study TCR occurrence patterns. The later analysis used no new phenotypic data to find candidate immune exposures, relying instead on TCR beta sequences and their occurrence across donors. An earlier analysis of 587 of the donors used high-throughput TCR beta sequencing to judge whether each TCR beta V gene segment behaved as functional or pseudogenic. Donor age, sex, ethnicity and CMV serostatus were compiled alongside the repertoire data. In a later genetic analysis, genome-wide SNP genotypes for about 55% of the 666 donors were used, and that subset was treated as a discovery cohort. All discovery cohort repertoires had been generated on a single sequencing platform. HLA typing included class I and class II loci at four-digit resolution. Typing coverage varied by locus: roughly 620-640 donors for A, B, C, DRB1 and DQB1; 500 to 550 for DQA1; approximately 570 for DPA1; roughly 450 for DPB1. A handful of DR-DQ haplotypes were treated as single units for association and clustering because of strong linkage in the cohort. On average, around 200,000 unique TCR beta nucleotide sequences were sequenced per donor among about 400 genotyped donors of the cohort, with about 17% of those sequences being non-productive.

Paper-wide results and their limitations: In a later genetic analysis, a missense DCLRE1C variant was associated with V-gene and J-gene trimming of TCR beta chains, and the association was replicated in an independent cohort. A total of fewer than 200 TCR beta chains were listed by the study as associated with cytomegalovirus. Three of the identified cytomegalovirus-associated TCR beta chains were confirmed in vitro to be specific for cytomegalovirus antigens. Cytomegalovirus status was reported to be diagnosed by the classifier with high specificity and sensitivity in both the original and validation cohorts. An earlier analysis of around 540 of the donors showed that most TCR beta V segments appeared in productive rearrangements either about 87% or about 30% of the time, which broadly matched IMGT annotations. The only immune exposure information available for the cohort was CMV serostatus. In a later analysis, 15,000 to 20,000 TCR beta sequences were associated with specific HLA alleles at a false discovery rate of 0.05. In a later genetic analysis, fewer N-insertions in productive TCRs were reported among donors in an Asian-associated ancestry cluster than the 666-donor mean. Sequencing depth was assumed to be roughly uniform across donors in the presence/absence analyses, though that assumption may not hold. A later analysis reported that several top co-occurrence clusters appeared linked to parvovirus B19, influenza, CMV and Epstein-Barr virus. According to the authors, the approach could potentially be generalized to other disease states and immunological phenotypes. Across donors, most TCR sequences were observed very rarely, whereas some public TCRs were present in many individuals. When HLA alleles, especially DR and DQ, strongly co-occurred, attributing TCR associations to individual alleles was difficult. Because HLA typing was missing for some donors at each locus, association tests included only the typed subset. A cluster of highly shared sequence variants was judged likely to be a technical artifact of the sequencing pipeline. The 87-base-pair reads could not distinguish some IMGT-functional V segments, including TRBV6-2 and TRBV6-3, so those segments were excluded. Correlated functional status among segregating V segments might be attributable to linkage disequilibrium, but an unknown experimental factor could not be ruled out. In a later analysis, HLA-associated TCR beta chains were found to be more clonally expanded and to have lower generation probabilities than equally common non-associated chains. Only TCR beta chains were sequenced in this cohort, and the absence of alpha or paired-chain data limited detectable features. A later analysis found that most CMV-associated TCR beta chains appeared HLA-restricted, with HLA associations seemingly driven largely by CMV exposure. A further reported finding was that TCR beta sequences accurately predicted the HLA-A and HLA-B alleles for most subjects in the first cohort. The earlier analysis of nearly 600 of the donors excluded approximately 15 rarely observed V segments, including chromosome 9 orphons, because counts were too low. In a later analysis, TCR association rates were found to vary across HLA loci, with the most associated TCRs seen for DRB1 alleles and the fewest for HLA-C alleles.

The cohort consisted of 666 healthy bone marrow donors. Cohort members were all nominally healthy when sampled, although unrecorded immune exposures were likely present. The donor was CMV seropositive and was included in the group of 250 to 300 seropositive cohort members. A peripheral blood sample was collected from each donor, and TCR beta sequencing was performed on peripheral blood mononuclear cells. Genomic DNA extraction from the blood cell samples was performed with the Qiagen DNeasy Blood Extraction Kit. CDR1 and CDR2 were assigned from the germline V gene as MDHEN and SYDVKM. From cysteine to phenylalanine, the CDR3 is 15 amino acids long. Only the CDR3 portion is preserved as DNA: 45 bases, with reading frame beginning at the first base. V ends up 5 bases short and J 2 bases short, with an unmatched junction base count of 9. The library was obtained by the immunoSEQ multiplex PCR assay. For the multiplex PCR, a mixture combining 60 forward primers for TCR Vbeta segments and 13 reverse primers for TCR Jbeta segments was used. Amplification of the CDR3 region of rearranged TCR beta genes was performed with a multiplex PCR assay on genomic DNA. The Illumina HiSeq System was used to sequence the amplified TCR beta libraries as 87-base-pair reads. The authors' pipeline ran thus. Across the 670 or so repertoires, a later analysis counted approximately 83 million unique TCR beta chains, around 10 million of which were shared by at least two donors. Raw reads were error-corrected and collapsed into unique sequences by a nearest-neighbor algorithm in which closely related sequences were merged to remove PCR and sequencing errors. To assign V, D and J gene segments, CDR3 sequences were aligned to IMGT reference sequences. For a sequence to be retained, at least a six-nucleotide match to both a V gene segment and a J gene segment was required. A rearrangement was called productive if the CDR3 had no stop codons and remained in frame with V and J, and every other rearrangement was called non-productive. Following IMGT convention, CDR3 was defined as the stretch from the second conserved V-encoded cysteine up to the conserved J-encoded phenylalanine. The earlier analysis of approximately 500 of the donors excluded sequences that lacked an unambiguous match to a single V gene segment. In an earlier analysis of a few hundred of the donors, V segments were called functional above 56.7% productive rearrangements and were called segregating when the between-donor standard deviation exceeded 5%. A statistical classification framework was built for diagnosing cytomegalovirus status from the catalog of TCR beta chain sequences. In a later analysis, TCR nucleotide sequences were compared against IMGT/GENE-DB human TR gene sequences so that V and J genes could be assigned. In a later analysis, CDR3 sequences and most-parsimonious VDJ recombination scenarios were assigned using the TCRdist pipeline. In a later analysis, every TCR beta chain was defined by the combination of its CDR3 amino acid sequence and its V-gene family, and reads without a unique V-gene family were dropped. A later analysis removed 550 to 650 highly shared, low-generation-probability nucleotide sequences to deal with suspected cross-contamination and a sequencing artifact. For each public chain, a later analysis derived a clonal expansion index from normalized ranks of inferred template counts within each repertoire. Generation probabilities in a later analysis came from a VDJ recombination model fitted to out-of-frame rearrangements, and those results were checked against IGoR. In a later analysis, TCR-TCR, TCR-HLA and TCR-CMV co-occurrence was scored with hypergeometric tests, and a repertoire-size bias correction was applied to TCR pairs. To estimate false discovery rates, a later analysis permuted the HLA or CMV assignments 20 times. In a later analysis, co-occurring TCRs were grouped with DBSCAN, and TCRdist sequence similarity was added when clustering was performed within HLA-allele-positive subsets. Repertoires with fewer than 30,000 or more than 120,000 public chains were left out of co-occurrence clustering, as were four to six repertoires with anomalous nucleotide sharing. TCRdb carries this immuneACCESS record with in-frame sequences only. Its versions omit some clonotypes, under half of them owing to an unresolved V gene in the studies checked, with the rest unexplained. Clonal size and the V and J genes are those of that table, whereas D and trimming came from the DNA. This sample gives nearly 200,000 clones in total; roughly 80% of them show up just once. The ten largest clones take up 6.5% of the sample.

The V gene is TRBV28 and the J gene is TRBJ2-7, with 7 junctional bases fitting TRBD1. Sequenced input: PBMCs. This receptor was identified in a woman between 50 and 59 years old in good health and CMV-seropositive. The CDR3 reads CASSPTGSGAYEQYF. DNA sequence: TGTGCCAGCAGTCCGACAGGGTCAGGGGCCTACGAGCAGTACTTC.